The source of this T cell receptor (beta chain) is a study of blood T cell repertoires in COVID-19. The wider study: Sites across the United States, Italy and Spain contributed samples from acute and convalescent COVID-19. PBMCs, B-cell-depleted T cells, or T cells provided the cDNA or gDNA that made up the material.

Germline CDR1 SGHDT, CDR2 YYEEEE. The CDR3 covers 16 residues. The trim removed 3 bases at V and 2 bases at J, leaving 3 bases unmatched. As handled by the study authors: Nucleated cell number was recorded as an estimate derived from reference gene primer amplification. Sequenced by immunoSEQ multiplex PCR; TCRdb stores in-frame clones only, minus some. V, J and clone size derive from that table, while D and trimming were established from the DNA sequence. The table has about 250,000 clones, approximately 91% seen once. The chain links TRBV5-6 to TRBJ2-1; 12 positions agree with TRBD2. The receptor was isolated from a woman between 40 and 55 years old who had recovered from COVID-19. What was sequenced was peripheral blood. As DNA, the CDR3 is TGTGCCAGCAGCTGGGGACTAGCGGGCCCCTACAATGAGCAGTTCTTC. This gives the protein CASSWGLAGPYNEQFF.